A selection of T cell receptor beta chains follows, all from one sample in a study of blood T cell repertoires in COVID-19. The protocol was immunoSEQ multiplex PCR, while the TCRdb copy is restricted to in-frame clones and leaves out a portion. This table holds some 200,000 clones, roughly 81% found once. Sequencing input: peripheral blood. These receptors all stem from a woman older than 75 with COVID-19, enrolled during active disease. CDR3s include the opening cysteine and the closing phenylalanine or tryptophan. A D gene is named only where the DNA matches it firmly. Expanded clones get a size class; other rows say once, few or many, or leave the size out.

V: TRBV3-1/TRBV3-2; size: NA; J: TRBJ2-2; D: NA; CDR3: CASRASPWYGTGELFF; DNA: TGTGCCAGCAGAGCTTCTCCCTGGTATGGCACCGGGGAGCTGTTTTTT
V: TRBV11-3; size: NA; J: TRBJ2-3; D: TRBD2; CDR3: CASSLSSGRATDTQYF; DNA: TGTGCCAGCAGCTTAAGTAGCGGGAGGGCCACAGATACGCAGTATTTT
V: TRBV19; size: NA; J: TRBJ1-1; D: NA; CDR3: CASSIAGLTEAFF; DNA: TGTGCCAGTAGTATAGCAGGTCTCACTGAAGCTTTCTTT
V: TRBV7-9; size: NA; J: TRBJ2-2; D: NA; CDR3: CASSLALGSGTGELFF; DNA: TGTGCCAGCAGCTTAGCGCTGGGCAGCGGGACCGGGGAGCTGTTTTTT
V: TRBV5-1; size: NA; J: TRBJ1-3; D: TRBD1; CDR3: CASSPSGQASGNTIYF; DNA: TGCGCCAGCAGTCCCTCTGGACAGGCCTCTGGAAACACCATATATTTT
V: TRBV6-1; size: NA; J: TRBJ1-2; D: NA; CDR3: CASSESMFRGSGYTF; DNA: TGTGCCAGCAGTGAAAGTATGTTTAGGGGCTCTGGCTACACCTTC
V: TRBV23-1; size: few; J: TRBJ2-1; D: NA; CDR3: CATPRDYNEQFF; DNA: TGCGCCACGCCCCGGGACTACAATGAGCAGTTCTTC
V: TRBV15; size: NA; J: TRBJ2-5; D: NA; CDR3: CATSREILLGEAGETQYF; DNA: TGTGCCACCAGCAGAGAGATCCTCCTAGGGGAGGCCGGAGAGACCCAGTACTTC
V: TRBV21-1; size: NA; J: TRBJ2-6; D: NA; CDR3: CASSNISSQGSGANVLTF; DNA: TGTGCCAGCAGCAATATCTCATCCCAGGGCTCTGGGGCCAACGTCCTGACTTTC
V: TRBV5-4; size: NA; J: TRBJ1-2; D: TRBD1; CDR3: CASSFGGGDSGYTF; DNA: TGTGCCAGCAGCTTTGGGGGTGGGGACAGTGGCTACACCTTC
V: TRBV6-5; size: once; J: TRBJ2-5; D: TRBD2; CDR3: CASKGLALETQYF; DNA: TGTGCCAGCAAGGGACTAGCGTTGGAGACCCAGTACTTC
V: TRBV11-3; size: NA; J: TRBJ1-3; D: NA; CDR3: CASSLDLLGAYSGNTIYF; DNA: TGTGCCAGCAGCTTAGATTTGCTCGGAGCCTACTCTGGAAACACCATATATTTT
V: TRBV2; size: NA; J: TRBJ2-1; D: TRBD1; CDR3: CASSSGTGAYNEQFF; DNA: TGTGCCAGCAGTTCCGGGACAGGGGCCTACAATGAGCAGTTCTTC
V: TRBV3-1/TRBV3-2; size: NA; J: TRBJ1-2; D: TRBD1; CDR3: CASSQGPDRGWGYTF; DNA: TGTGCCAGCAGCCAAGGGCCAGACAGGGGCTGGGGCTACACCTTC
V: TRBV7-8; size: NA; J: TRBJ1-6; D: TRBD1; CDR3: CASSLGQGSPLHF; DNA: TGTGCCAGCAGCTTAGGACAGGGCTCACCCCTCCACTTT
V: TRBV5-1; size: NA; J: TRBJ1-6; D: NA; CDR3: CASSLDRAINSPLHF; DNA: TGCGCCAGCAGCTTGGACAGGGCGATTAATTCACCCCTCCACTTT
V: TRBV6-5; size: NA; J: TRBJ1-6; D: NA; CDR3: CASSSYPGSLHF; DNA: TGTGCCAGCAGTTCTTACCCCGGGTCCCTCCACTTT
V: TRBV2; size: NA; J: TRBJ2-7; D: TRBD2; CDR3: CASSELAVNYEQYF; DNA: TGTGCCAGCAGTGAACTAGCGGTAAACTACGAGCAGTACTTC
V: TRBV5-6; size: NA; J: TRBJ2-7; D: TRBD1; CDR3: CASSLAGGKDEQYF; DNA: TGTGCCAGCAGCTTGGCAGGGGGAAAGGACGAGCAGTACTTC
V: TRBV2; size: NA; J: TRBJ1-2; D: NA; CDR3: CASSEYSVGLGYGYTF; DNA: TGTGCCAGCAGTGAATACAGTGTCGGTCTTGGCTATGGCTACACCTTC
V: TRBV19; size: NA; J: TRBJ2-7; D: TRBD1; CDR3: CASRRDRNYEQYF; DNA: TGTGCCAGTAGGCGGGACAGGAACTACGAGCAGTACTTC
V: TRBV18; size: NA; J: TRBJ1-5; D: NA; CDR3: CASSPTVHTYSNQPQHF; DNA: TGTGCCAGCTCACCTACCGTACACACATATAGCAATCAGCCCCAGCATTTT
V: TRBV3-1/TRBV3-2; size: NA; J: TRBJ2-1; D: NA; CDR3: CASSPYTSYNEQFF; DNA: TGTGCCAGCAGCCCTTACACCAGTTACAATGAGCAGTTCTTC
V: TRBV2; size: NA; J: TRBJ2-7; D: TRBD1; CDR3: CASRNQRQGVSSYEQYF; DNA: TGTGCCAGCAGGAACCAAAGACAGGGGGTAAGCTCCTACGAGCAGTACTTC